These 16 T cell receptor beta chains were sequenced from one sample in a study of early T cells in non-severe SARS-CoV-2 infection. TCRdb itself ran the 5' RACE reads through MiXCR, one entry per CDR3 protein. The profile shows 26,000 or so distinct CDR3 sequences, 4.5% to 5.5% of them singletons. Sample: whole blood. The receptors stem from an adult who was a healthcare worker with PCR-confirmed SARS-CoV-2 infection or an uninfected control (not recorded which).

The sample holds a few counts of this clonotype. The rearrangement links TRBV19 to TRBJ2-1; the D gene is possibly TRBD2 (6 bases). CDR1 is LNHDA and CDR2 is SQIVND in the germline V gene (reference sequence). This CDR3 is built from 13 residues. Trimming removed 7 bases at V and 6 bases at J, with 13 bases between. The CDR3 coding sequence is TGTGCCAGTACCGCCGGGACTCTCAATGAGCAGTTCTTC. It encodes CASTAGTLNEQFF.

The table lists this clonotype with many counts. The chain is built from TRBV12-3 or TRBV12-4 and TRBJ1-5; D is undetermined. With 6 bases removed from V and 0 bases from J, the gap between germline ends came to 6 bases. The CDR3 runs to 13 residues. For the CDR3, the DNA is TGTGCCAGCAGGCCGGATAGCAATCAGCCCCAGCATTTT. Translating it yields CASRPDSNQPQHF.

This clonotype was observed at least ten times. V gene TRBV12-3 or TRBV12-4 combines with J gene TRBJ2-7, with 9 positions matching TRBD1. The CDR3 is 13 amino acids. V was pared by 4 bases and J by 6 bases, with 4 bases of the junction left unmatched. CDR3 nucleotide sequence: TGTGCCAGCAGTTCTACAGGGGGCTTCGAGCAGTACTTC. As protein: CASSSTGGFEQYF.

This clonotype was seen at least ten times. The chain joins TRBV19 to TRBJ2-7; 8 bases are shared with TRBD1. CDR3 length: 14 amino acids. Germline loops: CDR1 LNHDA, CDR2 SQIVND (reference sequence). J gave up 6 bases and V 3 bases, and 7 bases lay outside the gene matches. CDR3 coding DNA: TGTGCCAGTAGTATGGGCAGGGGGCCGGTCGAGCAGTACTTC. Amino acids: CASSMGRGPVEQYF.

This clonotype was observed many times. The gene calls are TRBV5-1 and TRBJ2-7; 11 nucleotides agree with TRBD1. In germline, CDR1 is SGHRS, CDR2 YFSETQ. With V trimmed by 2 bases and J by 6 bases, 7 bases remained unmatched. There are 15 residues in the CDR3. CDR3 loop: CASSFLRDRGSEQYF. The CDR3 DNA reads as TGCGCCAGCAGCTTTCTCCGGGACAGGGGGTCCGAGCAGTACTTC.

This clonotype was observed at least ten times. This chain links TRBV7-9 with TRBJ2-2; D unclear. The ends were cut back, 0 bases at V and 6 bases at J, with 11 bases in the middle. This CDR3 is 15 amino acids long. CDR1 SEHNR and CDR2 FQNEAQ come from the germline V gene (reference sequence). The CDR3 DNA reads as TGTGCCAGCAGCTTAGCCCTGCCGGGCGCCGGGGAGCTGTTTTTT. Encoded protein: CASSLALPGAGELFF.

The chain links TRBV29-1 to TRBJ2-1; 7 positions match TRBD2. Germline V gives CDR1 SQVTM, CDR2 ANQGSEA. V shed 3 bases, J shed 8 bases, and the junction held 7 bases outside the gene matches. The CDR3 totals 13 residues. As DNA, the CDR3 is TGCAGCGTTGACGGGAGGCCCGCGTATGAGCAGTTCTTC. Translated, it gives CSVDGRPAYEQFF.

This clonotype was seen more than once but under ten times. The chain links TRBV5-1 to TRBJ1-4; TRBD1 matches 7 bases. The trim removed 0 bases at V and 8 bases at J, leaving 7 bases unmatched. CDR1 is SGHRS and CDR2 is YFSETQ in the germline V gene. The CDR3 sequence is 15 residues long. The CDR3 is CASSLVGQRREKLFF. The CDR3 coding sequence is TGCGCCAGCAGCTTGGTGGGACAGCGGAGGGAAAAACTGTTTTTT.

This clonotype was seen many times. The genes are TRBV7-8 and TRBJ1-6; 8 bases align to TRBD1. CDR3 size: 16 residues. CDR1 SGHVS and CDR2 FQNEAQ come from the germline V gene. V lost 1 base, J lost 8 bases, and 7 bases stayed unmatched. CDR3 DNA sequence: TGTGCCAGCAGCTTAGGGACCGGGACAGGAGATTCACCCCTCCACTTT. It specifies CASSLGTGTGDSPLHF.

This clonotype was counted between two and nine times. V usage is TRBV18 and J usage is TRBJ2-2, with 7 nucleotides matching TRBD2. The ends lost 6 bases at V and 2 bases at J; junction bases unmatched: 12. CDR1 KGHSH and CDR2 LQKENI come from the germline V gene. The CDR3 consists of 17 residues. The CDR3 DNA reads TGTGCCAGCTCTCCAGAGAGCCCGGGGGGAAACACCGGGGAGCTGTTTTTT. It specifies CASSPESPGGNTGELFF.

In its sample, this clonotype was seen many times. The V call is TRBV7-9, the J call TRBJ2-5; D remains unclear. CDR1 and CDR2 from the germline V gene are SEHNR and FQNEAQ (reference sequence). V gave up 4 bases and J gave up 10 bases, with 16 bases separating them. The CDR3 is 13 residues long. This CDR3 is CASSSTETASQYF. CDR3 in DNA: TGTGCCAGCAGCTCGACGGAGACCGCGAGCCAGTACTTC.

This clonotype was picked up many times. The V gene is TRBV27, the J gene TRBJ2-3; 9 bases are shared with TRBD2. With 2 bases clipped from V and 6 bases from J, the junction kept 12 bases outside the gene matches. The CDR3 covers 17 residues. Germline V lookup: CDR1 MNHEY, CDR2 SMNVEV (reference sequence). CDR3 sequence reads: CASSLTSERGDGDTQYF. DNA of the CDR3: TGTGCCAGCAGTTTAACCTCGGAGCGGGGGGATGGGGATACGCAGTATTTT.

This clonotype was seen many times. The chain recombines TRBV30 with TRBJ1-6; D not certain. CDR1 GTSNPN and CDR2 SVGIG come from the germline V gene (reference sequence). The V end was cut by 3 bases, the J end by 6 bases, with 9 bases between. The CDR3 spans 13 residues. CDR3 DNA sequence: TGTGCCTGGAGCTCGGCAGCTAATTCACCCCTCCACTTT. Translation: CAWSSAANSPLHF.

The CDR3 region is CASSLTSGSGNTIYF. Here the CDR3 DNA reads TGTGCCAGCAGCCTAACATCGGGCTCTGGAAACACCATATATTTT. The rearrangement links TRBV7-2 to TRBJ1-3; no reliable D call. V was shortened by 5 bases and J by 0 bases, with 11 bases between the two germline ends. The V gene's germline CDR1 is SGHTA and CDR2 FQGNSA. This CDR3 is 15 amino acids long.

This clonotype was detected ten times or more. V gene TRBV7-2 combines with J gene TRBJ1-5; no clear D. The germline CDR1 and CDR2 sequences are SGHTA and FQGNSA. Between the trimmed V and J ends, which lost 5 bases and 3 bases, there was a span of 14 bases. CDR3 length: 15 amino acids. The CDR3 region is CASSMLWGDNQPQHF. CDR3 in DNA: TGTGCCAGCAGCATGCTTTGGGGAGACAATCAGCCCCAGCATTTT.

Here the CDR3 reads CRDRGGQRPYEQYF. The CDR3 bases are TGTCGGGACCGGGGTGGGCAAAGGCCCTACGAGCAGTACTTC. This sequence joins TRBV25-1 and TRBJ2-7; D is perhaps TRBD1 or TRBD2 (5 bases each). This CDR3 spans 14 amino acids. Germline V gives CDR1 MGHDK, CDR2 SYGVNS.